This is a list of T cell receptor beta chains from one sample in a study of T cells in Graves' hyperthyroidism and ophthalmopathy. TCRdb itself ran the multiplex PCR reads through MiXCR, one entry per CDR3 protein. There are roughly 500,000 distinct CDR3 sequences in the sample; approximately 48% occur only once, and 44% lies in the top ten. The sequencing input was peripheral blood or thyroid tissue (not recorded which). These receptors were collected from an adult woman with Graves' disease, either hyperthyroidism or ophthalmopathy (not recorded which). CDR3s include the opening cysteine and the closing phenylalanine or tryptophan. Each record gives: V gene, D gene, J gene, clone size, CDR3 protein, CDR3 DNA. The D gene is left open where the match is weak. Some rows mark clone size as missing; the rest say once, few, many or name a class of expanded clone.

V: TRBV19; D: -; J: TRBJ1-3; size: -; CDR3: CASRAGEYPGNTIYF; DNA: TGTGCCAGTCGGGCAGGAGAATACCCTGGAAACACCATATATTTT
V: TRBV2; D: -; J: TRBJ2-7; size: few; CDR3: CASSERVGQYF; DNA: TGTGCCAGCAGTGAAAGGGTAGGGCAGTACTTC
V: TRBV7-2; D: TRBD2; J: TRBJ2-7; size: few; CDR3: CASSLRAGTWGF; DNA: TGTGCCAGCAGCTTGAGAGCGGGGACCTGGGGGTTT
V: TRBV3-1; D: TRBD1; J: TRBJ1-1; size: -; CDR3: CASSPPSSGGFTEAFF; DNA: TGTGCCAGCAGCCCACCGTCTTCAGGGGGCTTCACTGAAGCTTTCTTT
V: TRBV7-3; D: -; J: TRBJ1-2; size: -; CDR3: CASSPGEGSRYGYTF; DNA: TGTGCCAGCAGCCCAGGGGAGGGTTCGCGGTATGGCTACACCTTC
V: TRBV20-1; D: -; J: TRBJ2-7; size: -; CDR3: CSVTGGLAYEQYF; DNA: TGCAGTGTCACTGGTGGGCTAGCCTACGAGCAGTACTTC
V: TRBV7-9; D: -; J: TRBJ2-7; size: many; CDR3: CASSRQTATYEQYF; DNA: TGTGCCAGCAGCCGTCAGACGGCTACCTACGAGCAGTACTTC
V: TRBV2; D: -; J: TRBJ1-1; size: many; CDR3: CASSEGNTEAFF; DNA: TGTGCCAGCAGTGAAGGGAACACTGAAGCTTTCTTT
V: TRBV5-1; D: TRBD1; J: TRBJ1-1; size: -; CDR3: CASSSQGERAFF; DNA: TGCGCCAGCAGCTCGCAGGGGGAGAGAGCTTTCTTT
V: TRBV9; D: -; J: TRBJ1-5; size: -; CDR3: CASSVEGQGNQPQHF; DNA: TGTGCCAGCAGCGTAGAGGGCCAGGGAAATCAGCCCCAGCATTTT
V: TRBV7-9; D: -; J: TRBJ2-6; size: -; CDR3: CASSLALNTEAF; DNA: TGTGCCAGCAGCTTAGCACTGAACACTGAAGCTTTC
V: TRBV5-1; D: TRBD1; J: TRBJ2-7; size: -; CDR3: CASSLIGTGGLYEQYF; DNA: TGCGCCAGCAGCTTGATTGGAACAGGGGGCCTCTACGAGCAGTACTTC
V: TRBV7-9; D: -; J: TRBJ2-7; size: many; CDR3: CASSSGPDYEQYF; DNA: TGTGCCAGCAGCTCGGGACCAGATTACGAGCAGTACTTC
V: TRBV19; D: -; J: TRBJ2-7; size: many; CDR3: CASSILGGGAYEQYF; DNA: TGTGCCAGTAGTATCCTCGGTGGCGGGGCCTACGAGCAGTACTTC
V: TRBV19; D: -; J: TRBJ1-2; size: -; CDR3: CATAVGSRSGNTF; DNA: TGTGCCACCGCGGTGGGCAGCCGCTCTGGAAACACCTTC
V: TRBV12-3/TRBV12-4; D: TRBD1; J: TRBJ2-2; size: few; CDR3: CASSWDSTNTGELFF; DNA: TGTGCCAGCAGTTGGGACAGTACGAACACCGGGGAGCTGTTTTTT
V: TRBV7-9; D: TRBD2; J: TRBJ2-5; size: -; CDR3: CASSLELAMETQYF; DNA: TGTGCCAGCAGCTTAGAACTAGCGATGGAGACCCAGTACTTC
V: TRBV7-9; D: -; J: TRBJ1-3; size: -; CDR3: CASSLWTVLSGNTIYF; DNA: TGTGCCAGCAGCTTATGGACAGTCTTATCTGGAAACACCATATATTTT
V: TRBV24-1; D: -; J: TRBJ1-5; size: -; CDR3: CATSSGGKPQHF; DNA: TGTGCCACCTCTTCGGGGGGAAAGCCCCAGCATTTT
V: TRBV7-2; D: TRBD1; J: TRBJ2-6; size: -; CDR3: CASSLMGQGISGANVLTF; DNA: TGTGCCAGCAGCTTAATGGGACAGGGAATCTCTGGGGCCAACGTCCTGACTTTC
V: TRBV6-2/TRBV6-3; D: -; J: TRBJ2-5; size: few; CDR3: CASSGWSDLQETQYF; DNA: TGTGCCAGCAGCGGCTGGAGTGACCTACAAGAGACCCAGTACTTC
V: TRBV7-2; D: -; J: TRBJ2-3; size: -; CDR3: CASSSGGAGDTQYF; DNA: TGTGCCAGCAGCTCAGGCGGGGCAGGAGATACGCAGTATTTT
V: TRBV2; D: -; J: TRBJ1-2; size: many; CDR3: CASREGGDYGYTF; DNA: TGTGCCAGCAGGGAAGGCGGGGACTATGGCTACACCTTC
V: TRBV7-8; D: -; J: TRBJ1-1; size: -; CDR3: CASSLDGGRSEAFF; DNA: TGTGCCAGCAGCTTAGATGGGGGGCGGTCTGAAGCTTTCTTT
V: TRBV9; D: TRBD1; J: TRBJ1-1; size: -; CDR3: CASSVSGGEGEAFF; DNA: TGTGCCAGCAGCGTATCAGGGGGAGAGGGTGAAGCTTTCTTT
V: TRBV2; D: -; J: TRBJ1-5; size: -; CDR3: CASSQVQGQSSLSNQPQHF; DNA: TGTGCCAGCAGCCAAGTCCAGGGACAAAGTTCCTTGAGCAATCAGCCCCAGCATTTT
V: TRBV7-9; D: -; J: TRBJ2-7; size: -; CDR3: CATLYRDGSYEQYF; DNA: TGTGCCACCCTCTATCGGGACGGCTCCTACGAGCAGTACTTC
V: TRBV2; D: TRBD1; J: TRBJ2-5; size: -; CDR3: CASSGTGGYQETQYF; DNA: TGTGCCAGCAGTGGGACAGGGGGATACCAAGAGACCCAGTACTTC
V: TRBV10-3; D: TRBD1; J: TRBJ2-7; size: once; CDR3: CASSAPGTGPYEQYF; DNA: TGTGCCAGCAGCGCCCCCGGGACAGGGCCCTACGAGCAGTACTTC
V: TRBV30; D: -; J: TRBJ1-5; size: many; CDR3: CAWSLGGPQHF; DNA: TGTGCCTGGAGCTTAGGAGGGCCCCAGCATTTT
V: TRBV9; D: -; J: TRBJ1-2; size: -; CDR3: CASSGGIGYYGYTF; DNA: TGTGCCAGCAGCGGTGGCATCGGCTACTATGGCTACACCTTC
V: TRBV29-1; D: -; J: TRBJ1-5; size: many; CDR3: CSVGGLGGNQPQHF; DNA: TGCAGCGTTGGGGGTCTGGGGGGTAATCAGCCCCAGCATTTT
V: TRBV10-2; D: -; J: TRBJ1-2; size: -; CDR3: CASSEPLSTF; DNA: TGTGCCAGCAGTGAACCCCTCTCCACCTTC
V: TRBV7-6; D: -; J: TRBJ1-2; size: once; CDR3: CASSLAGQGGGYTF; DNA: TGTGCCAGCAGCTTAGCTGGACAAGGCGGTGGCTACACCTTC
V: TRBV7-2; D: -; J: TRBJ1-6; size: many; CDR3: CASSSLRSRPSPLHF; DNA: TGTGCCAGCAGCTCCCTTAGGAGCCGGCCTTCACCCCTCCACTTT
V: TRBV20-1; D: -; J: TRBJ1-6; size: -; CDR3: CSARETNSPLHF; DNA: TGCAGTGCTAGAGAGACAAATTCACCCCTCCACTTT
V: TRBV15; D: -; J: TRBJ2-5; size: few; CDR3: CATSTETQYF; DNA: TGTGCCACCAGCACCGAGACCCAGTACTTC
V: TRBV10-3; D: -; J: TRBJ1-1; size: few; CDR3: CASSLTAARTEAFF; DNA: TGTGCCAGCAGTCTGACAGCGGCCCGCACTGAAGCTTTCTTT
V: TRBV19; D: -; J: TRBJ2-6; size: -; CDR3: CASSTNIGDNVLTF; DNA: TGTGCCAGTAGCACGAACATCGGGGACAACGTCCTGACTTTC
V: TRBV10-3; D: -; J: TRBJ1-5; size: -; CDR3: CASRRDSSDSNQPQHF; DNA: TGTGCCAGCCGACGTGATTCATCGGATAGCAATCAGCCCCAGCATTTT
V: TRBV20-1; D: -; J: TRBJ1-2; size: few; CDR3: CSARDGREIEGYTF; DNA: TGCAGTGCTAGAGATGGGCGAGAGATAGAAGGCTACACCTTC
V: TRBV7-8; D: -; J: TRBJ1-1; size: -; CDR3: CASSKLRFRRDTEAFF; DNA: TGTGCCAGCAGTAAGCTTCGCTTCCGGAGAGACACTGAAGCTTTCTTT
V: TRBV6-5; D: -; J: TRBJ1-3; size: many; CDR3: CASRRDSGNTIYF; DNA: TGTGCCAGCAGGCGGGACTCTGGAAACACCATATATTTT
V: TRBV19; D: -; J: TRBJ1-1; size: many; CDR3: CASSPDRYTMNTEAFF; DNA: TGTGCCAGTAGTCCTGACAGATATACCATGAACACTGAAGCTTTCTTT
V: TRBV7-9; D: -; J: TRBJ1-6; size: -; CDR3: CASSLEAGTKNSPLHF; DNA: TGTGCCAGCAGCTTAGAAGCCGGGACAAAGAATTCACCCCTCCACTTT
V: TRBV12-3/TRBV12-4; D: -; J: TRBJ1-2; size: -; CDR3: CASSLGELLYGYTF; DNA: TGTGCCAGCAGTTTGGGGGAACTGCTCTATGGCTACACCTTC
V: TRBV20-1; D: -; J: TRBJ1-5; size: -; CDR3: CSARGPGGNQPQHF; DNA: TGCAGTGCTAGAGGGCCAGGTGGCAATCAGCCCCAGCATTTT
V: TRBV12-5; D: -; J: TRBJ2-5; size: few; CDR3: CASGFHLCGEQETQYF; DNA: TGTGCTAGTGGTTTTCACCTCTGTGGCGAACAAGAGACCCAGTACTTC
V: TRBV6-6; D: -; J: TRBJ2-7; size: once; CDR3: CASQRGHQSYEQYF; DNA: TGTGCCAGCCAAAGGGGTCACCAGTCCTACGAGCAGTACTTC